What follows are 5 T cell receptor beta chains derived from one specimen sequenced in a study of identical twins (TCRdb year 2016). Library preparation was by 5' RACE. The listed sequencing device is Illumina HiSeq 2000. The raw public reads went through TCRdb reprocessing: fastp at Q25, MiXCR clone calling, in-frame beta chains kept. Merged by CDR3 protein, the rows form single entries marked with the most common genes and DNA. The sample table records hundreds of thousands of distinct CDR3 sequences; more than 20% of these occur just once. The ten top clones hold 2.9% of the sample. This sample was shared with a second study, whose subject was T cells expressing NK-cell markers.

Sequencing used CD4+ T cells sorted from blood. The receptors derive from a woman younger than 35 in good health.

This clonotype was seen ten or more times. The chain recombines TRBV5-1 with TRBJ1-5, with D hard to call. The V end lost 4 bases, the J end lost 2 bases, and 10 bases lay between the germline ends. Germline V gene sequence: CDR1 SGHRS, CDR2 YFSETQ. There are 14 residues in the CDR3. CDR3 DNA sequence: TGCGCCAGCAGCGAGGGAGGAGGCAATCAGCCCCAGCATTTT. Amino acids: CASSEGGGNQPQHF.

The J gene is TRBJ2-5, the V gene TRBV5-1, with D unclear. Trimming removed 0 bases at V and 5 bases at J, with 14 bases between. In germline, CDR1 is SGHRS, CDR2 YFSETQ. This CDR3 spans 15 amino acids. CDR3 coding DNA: TGCGCCAGCAGCTTGGCCGGAATGATGAGGGAGACCCAGTACTTC. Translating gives CASSLAGMMRETQYF.

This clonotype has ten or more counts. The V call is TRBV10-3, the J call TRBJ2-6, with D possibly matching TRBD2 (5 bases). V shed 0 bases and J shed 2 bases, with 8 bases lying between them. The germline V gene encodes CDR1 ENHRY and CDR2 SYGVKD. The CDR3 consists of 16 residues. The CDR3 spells CAISESIGAGANVLTF. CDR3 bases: TGTGCCATCAGTGAGTCGATCGGGGCTGGGGCCAACGTCCTGACTTTC.

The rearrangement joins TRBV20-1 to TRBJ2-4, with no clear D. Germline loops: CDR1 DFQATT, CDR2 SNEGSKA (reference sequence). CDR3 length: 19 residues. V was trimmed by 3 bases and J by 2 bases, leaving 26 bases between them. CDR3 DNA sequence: TGCAGTGCTAGTTCTCGGGCAGCAGCTACCGTTCTTCCCAAAAACATTCAGTACTTC. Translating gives CSASSRAAATVLPKNIQYF.

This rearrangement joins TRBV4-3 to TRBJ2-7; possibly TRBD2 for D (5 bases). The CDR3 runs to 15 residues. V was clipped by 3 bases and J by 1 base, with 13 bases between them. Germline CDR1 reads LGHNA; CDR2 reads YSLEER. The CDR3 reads CASSQGSRGSYEQYF. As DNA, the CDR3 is TGCGCCAGCAGCCAGGGATCCCGGGGATCCTACGAGCAGTACTTC.